This T cell receptor (beta chain) was identified during a study of CD8+ T cells in alopecia areata. V lost 1 base and J 7 bases, leaving 14 bases between the germline ends. CDR1 is KGHSH and CDR2 is LQKENI in the germline V gene. This CDR3 has 16 amino acids. After isolation, RNA underwent reverse transcription to generate cDNA as the sequencing template. Profiled with immunoSEQ multiplex PCR; TCRdb holds only in-frame clones, not every one. This table has about 190,000 clones, just under 60% appearing once. This clone was detected a few times. Antigen specificity is unknown. Whole-study findings and limits: Sequencing of scalp tissue also captures the resident alphabeta T cells of normal skin. Mice showed clearer TCR sharing than patients did, a gap that was possibly HLA-related.

The sequenced sample was CD4+ T cells sorted from blood, obtained at week 0. The chain recombines TRBV18 with TRBJ1-6; TRBD1 is a possible D gene (6 bases). This sequence was found in a human donor with alopecia areata. The CDR3 here is CASSPRQGRGNSPLHF. The CDR3 DNA follows: TGTGCCAGCTCACCACGTCAGGGCAGGGGCAATTCACCCCTCCACTTT.